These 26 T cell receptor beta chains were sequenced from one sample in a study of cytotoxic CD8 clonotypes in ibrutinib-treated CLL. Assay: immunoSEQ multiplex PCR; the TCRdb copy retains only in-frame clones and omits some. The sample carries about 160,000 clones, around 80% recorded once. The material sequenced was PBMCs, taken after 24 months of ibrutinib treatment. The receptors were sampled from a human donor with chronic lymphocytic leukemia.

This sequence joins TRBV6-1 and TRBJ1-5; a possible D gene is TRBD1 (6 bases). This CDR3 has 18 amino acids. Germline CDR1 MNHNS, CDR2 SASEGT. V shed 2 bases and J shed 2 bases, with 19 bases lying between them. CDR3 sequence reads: CASSEFPDRRKGNQPQHF. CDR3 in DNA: TGTGCCAGCAGTGAATTCCCGGACAGAAGGAAGGGCAATCAGCCCCAGCATTTT.

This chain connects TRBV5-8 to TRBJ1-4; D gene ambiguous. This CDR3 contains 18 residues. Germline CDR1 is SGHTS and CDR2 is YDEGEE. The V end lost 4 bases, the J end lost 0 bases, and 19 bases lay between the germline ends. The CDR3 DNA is TGTGCCAGCAGCGCCGGTGGCAGTGGTCTTACAACTAATGAAAAACTGTTTTTT. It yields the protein CASSAGGSGLTTNEKLFF.

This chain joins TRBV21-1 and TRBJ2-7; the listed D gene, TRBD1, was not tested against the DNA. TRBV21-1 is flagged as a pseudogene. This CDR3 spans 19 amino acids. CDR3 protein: CASSSEGRGTGKNSYEQYF. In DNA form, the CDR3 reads TGTGCCAGCAGCAGTGAGGGAAGAGGGACAGGGAAAAACTCCTACGAGCAGTACTTC.

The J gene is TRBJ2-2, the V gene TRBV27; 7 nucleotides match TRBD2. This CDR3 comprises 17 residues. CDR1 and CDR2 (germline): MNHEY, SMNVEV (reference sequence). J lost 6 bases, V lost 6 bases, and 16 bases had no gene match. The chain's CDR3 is CASSLPPRERTAGELFF. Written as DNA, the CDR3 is TGTGCCAGCAGCCTCCCTCCGCGGGAGAGGACGGCCGGGGAGCTGTTTTTT.

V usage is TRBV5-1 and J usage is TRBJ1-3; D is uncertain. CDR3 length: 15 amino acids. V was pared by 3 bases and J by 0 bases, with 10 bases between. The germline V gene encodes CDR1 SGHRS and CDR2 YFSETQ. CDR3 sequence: CASSSQSSSGNTIYF. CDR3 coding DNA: TGCGCCAGCAGCTCCCAGTCTTCCTCTGGAAACACCATATATTTT.

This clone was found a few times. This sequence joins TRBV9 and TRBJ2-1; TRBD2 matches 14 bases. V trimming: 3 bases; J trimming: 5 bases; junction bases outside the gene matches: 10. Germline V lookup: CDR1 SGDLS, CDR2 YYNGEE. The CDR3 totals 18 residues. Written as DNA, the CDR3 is TGTGCCAGCAGCGACCAGGGACTAGCGGGAGAGGGACACAATGAGCAGTTCTTC. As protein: CASSDQGLAGEGHNEQFF.

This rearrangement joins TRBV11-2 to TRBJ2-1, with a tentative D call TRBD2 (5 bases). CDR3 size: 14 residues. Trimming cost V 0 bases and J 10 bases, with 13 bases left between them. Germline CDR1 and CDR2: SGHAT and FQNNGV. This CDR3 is CASSLDRGGPEQFF. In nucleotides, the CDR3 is TGTGCCAGCAGCTTAGATCGCGGCGGGCCAGAGCAGTTCTTC.

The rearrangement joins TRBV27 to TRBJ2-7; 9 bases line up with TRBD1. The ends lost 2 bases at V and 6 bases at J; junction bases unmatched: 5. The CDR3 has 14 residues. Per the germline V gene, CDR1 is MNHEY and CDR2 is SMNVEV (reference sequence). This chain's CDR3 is CASSLRDRACEQYF. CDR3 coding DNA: TGTGCCAGCAGTTTAAGGGACAGGGCATGCGAGCAGTACTTC.

CDR3 sequence reads: CASSIRDRLTLRDQPQHF. The CDR3, as DNA: TGTGCCAGTAGTATTCGGGACCGACTAACTTTGCGCGATCAGCCCCAGCATTTT. The V and J genes are TRBV19 and TRBJ1-5; a possible D gene is TRBD1 (5 bases). The V gene's germline CDR1 is LNHDA and CDR2 SQIVND (reference sequence). The CDR3 is 18 amino acids. The V end lost 3 bases, the J end lost 5 bases, and 23 bases lay between the germline ends. Full variable domain (outside the CDR3, taken from reference TRBV19 and TRBJ1-5): DGGITQSPKYLFRKEGQNVTLSCEQNLNHDAMYWYRQDPGQGLRLIYYSQIVNDFQKGDIAEGYSVSREKKESFPLTVTSAQKNPTAFYLCASSIRDRLTLRDQPQHFGDGTRLSIL.

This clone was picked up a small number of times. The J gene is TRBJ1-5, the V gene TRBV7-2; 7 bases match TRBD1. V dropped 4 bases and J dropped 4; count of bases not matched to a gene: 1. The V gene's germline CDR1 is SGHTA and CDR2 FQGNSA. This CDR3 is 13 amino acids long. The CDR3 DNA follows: TGTGCCAGCAGCTCACAGGGGAATCAGCCCCAGCATTTT. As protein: CASSSQGNQPQHF.

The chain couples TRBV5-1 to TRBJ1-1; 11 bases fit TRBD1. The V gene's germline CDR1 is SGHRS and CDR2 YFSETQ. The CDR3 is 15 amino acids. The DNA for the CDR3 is TGCGCTTCCACGGGGACAGGGGGTAGGAACACTGAAGCTTTCTTT. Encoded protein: CASTGTGGRNTEAFF.

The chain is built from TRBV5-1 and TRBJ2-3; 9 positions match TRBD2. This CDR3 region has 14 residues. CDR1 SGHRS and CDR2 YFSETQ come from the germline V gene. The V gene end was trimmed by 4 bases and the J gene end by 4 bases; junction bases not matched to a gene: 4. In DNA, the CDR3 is TGCGCCAGCAGCGAAACTAGCGGGTCAGATACGCAGTATTTT. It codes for CASSETSGSDTQYF.

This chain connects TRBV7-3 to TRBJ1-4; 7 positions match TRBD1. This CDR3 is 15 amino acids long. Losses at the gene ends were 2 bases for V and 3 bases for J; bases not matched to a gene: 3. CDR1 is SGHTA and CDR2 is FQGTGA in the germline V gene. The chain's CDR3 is CASSLLGQANEKLFF. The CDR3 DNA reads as TGTGCCAGCAGCTTACTCGGACAGGCTAATGAAAAACTGTTTTTT. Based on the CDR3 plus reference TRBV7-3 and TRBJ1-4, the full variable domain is GAGVSQTPSNKVTEKGKYVELRCDPISGHTALYWYRQSLGQGPEFLIYFQGTGAADDSGLPNDRFFAVRPEGSVSTLKIQRTERGDSAVYLCASSLLGQANEKLFFGSGTQLSVL.

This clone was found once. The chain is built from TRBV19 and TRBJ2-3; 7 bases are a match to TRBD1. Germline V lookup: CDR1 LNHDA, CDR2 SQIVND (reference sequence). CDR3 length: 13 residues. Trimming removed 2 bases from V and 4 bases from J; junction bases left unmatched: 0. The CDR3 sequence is CASSIQGADTQYF. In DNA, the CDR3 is TGTGCCAGTAGTATACAGGGGGCAGATACGCAGTATTTT.

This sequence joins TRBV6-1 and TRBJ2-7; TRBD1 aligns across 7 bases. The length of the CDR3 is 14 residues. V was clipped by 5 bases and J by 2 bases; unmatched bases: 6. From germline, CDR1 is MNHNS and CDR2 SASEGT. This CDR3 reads CASSPRQGPYEQYF. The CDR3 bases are TGTGCCAGCAGTCCCCGACAGGGACCCTACGAGCAGTACTTC.

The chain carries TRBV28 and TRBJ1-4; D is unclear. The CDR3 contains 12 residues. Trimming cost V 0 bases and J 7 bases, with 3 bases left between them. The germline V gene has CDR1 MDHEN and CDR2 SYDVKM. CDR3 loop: CASSLWGEKLFF. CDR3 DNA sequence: TGTGCCAGCAGTTTATGGGGTGAAAAACTGTTTTTT.

CDR3 nucleotides: TGTGCCAGCAGCTCGGACTCGTTCCGCGAGCAGTACTTC. Its protein is CASSSDSFREQYF. The J gene is TRBJ2-7, the V gene TRBV7-3, with D possibly being TRBD2 (5 bases). Germline lookup yields CDR1 SGHTA and CDR2 FQGTGA. V was shortened by 4 bases and J by 6 bases, with 13 bases between the two germline ends. This CDR3 has 13 residues.

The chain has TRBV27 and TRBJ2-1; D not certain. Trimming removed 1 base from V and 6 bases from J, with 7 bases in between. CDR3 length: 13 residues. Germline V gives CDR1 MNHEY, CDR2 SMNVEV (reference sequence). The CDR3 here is CASSLFLGNEQFF. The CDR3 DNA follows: TGTGCCAGCAGTTTATTCCTCGGCAATGAGCAGTTCTTC.

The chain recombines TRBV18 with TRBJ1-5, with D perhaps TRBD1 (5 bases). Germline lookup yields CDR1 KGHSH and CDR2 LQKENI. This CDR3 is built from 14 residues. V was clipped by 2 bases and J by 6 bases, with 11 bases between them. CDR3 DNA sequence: TGTGCCAGCTCACCAACTACAGGCGGTCAGCCCCAGCATTTT. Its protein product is CASSPTTGGQPQHF. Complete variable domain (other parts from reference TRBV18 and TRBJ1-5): NAGVMQNPRHLVRRRGQEARLRCSPMKGHSHVYWYRQLPEEGLKFMVYLQKENIIDESGMPKERFSAEFPKEGPSILRIQQVVRGDSAAYFCASSPTTGGQPQHFGDGTRLSIL.

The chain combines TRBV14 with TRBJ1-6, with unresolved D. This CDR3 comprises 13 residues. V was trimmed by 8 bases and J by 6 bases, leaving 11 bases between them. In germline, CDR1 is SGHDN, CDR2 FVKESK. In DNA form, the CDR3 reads TGTGCCAGCGCGGATCAGACTAATTCACCCCTCCACTTT. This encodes CASADQTNSPLHF.

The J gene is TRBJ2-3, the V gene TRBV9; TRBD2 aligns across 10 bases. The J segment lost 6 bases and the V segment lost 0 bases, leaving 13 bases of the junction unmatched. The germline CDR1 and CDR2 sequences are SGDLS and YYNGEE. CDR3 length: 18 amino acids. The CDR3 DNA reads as TGTGCCAGCAGCGTAGTGGGGGCTAGCGGGAGTTCAAGGGATACGCAGTATTTT. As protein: CASSVVGASGSSRDTQYF.

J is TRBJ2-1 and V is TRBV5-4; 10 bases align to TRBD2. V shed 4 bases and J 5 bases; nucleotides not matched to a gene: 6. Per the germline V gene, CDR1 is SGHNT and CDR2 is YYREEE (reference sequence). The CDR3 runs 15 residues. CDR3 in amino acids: CASSPWTSGDNEQFF. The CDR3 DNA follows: TGTGCCAGCAGCCCCTGGACTAGCGGCGACAATGAGCAGTTCTTC.

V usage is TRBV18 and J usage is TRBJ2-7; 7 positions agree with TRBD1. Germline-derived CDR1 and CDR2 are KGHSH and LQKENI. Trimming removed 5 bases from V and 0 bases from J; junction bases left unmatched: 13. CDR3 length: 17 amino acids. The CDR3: CASSAKTGARNSYEQYF. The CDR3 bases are TGTGCCAGCTCAGCCAAAACAGGGGCCCGCAACTCCTACGAGCAGTACTTC.

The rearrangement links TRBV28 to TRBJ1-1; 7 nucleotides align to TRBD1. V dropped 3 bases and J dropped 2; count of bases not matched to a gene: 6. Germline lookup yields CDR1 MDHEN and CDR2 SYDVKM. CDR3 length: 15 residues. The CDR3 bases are TGTGCCAGCAGTTTGCATCACAGGGGTAACACTGAAGCTTTCTTT. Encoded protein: CASSLHHRGNTEAFF.

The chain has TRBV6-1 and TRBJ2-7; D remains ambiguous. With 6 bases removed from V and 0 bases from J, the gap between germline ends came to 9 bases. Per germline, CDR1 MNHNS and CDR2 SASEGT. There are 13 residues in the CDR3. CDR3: CASSLRSSYEQYF. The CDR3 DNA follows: TGTGCCAGCAGCCTAAGGAGCTCCTACGAGCAGTACTTC.

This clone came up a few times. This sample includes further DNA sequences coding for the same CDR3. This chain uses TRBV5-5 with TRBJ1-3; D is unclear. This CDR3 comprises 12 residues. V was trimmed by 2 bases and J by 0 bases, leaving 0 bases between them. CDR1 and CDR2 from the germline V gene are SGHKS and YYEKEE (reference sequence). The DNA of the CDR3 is TGTGCCAGCAGCTTCTCTGGAAACACCATATATTTT. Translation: CASSFSGNTIYF.